This TCR beta chain came from a study of blood T cell repertoires in COVID-19. CDR3 length equals 16 residues. V lost 2 bases and J lost 3; bases outside the gene matches: 5. The germline V gene has CDR1 SGHAT and CDR2 FQNNGV. This clone was found once. Profiled with immunoSEQ multiplex PCR; TCRdb holds only in-frame clones, not every one. The sample holds 100,000 or so clones, 75% to 85% seen once. The sequenced sample consisted of peripheral blood. This TCR derives from a human donor in a cohort sampled during active COVID-19. V gene TRBV11-2 combines with J gene TRBJ1-3, with 9 positions matching TRBD1. In DNA form, the CDR3 reads TGTGCCAGCAGCTTACAGGACAGGGGAGGTGGAAACACCATATATTTT. Its protein is CASSLQDRGGGNTIYF.